This T cell receptor beta chain was profiled in a study of T cells expressing NK-cell markers. Study-level background: Investigators obtained TCR beta repertoires from sorted CD3+CD56+NKG2C+, CD3+CD56+NKG2C- and CD3+CD56-NKG2C+ T cells. Study-level findings and limits: In a few donors, dominant clonotypes made up about 28.3-60.1% of CD3+CD56-NKG2C+ cells. More than 5 donors showed dominant NKG2C+ clonotypes comprising roughly 1.0-7.5% of their CD8+ T cells.

CDR1 is LGHNT, CDR2 FRNRAP, per germline. CDR3 length: 18 amino acids. With UMIs, 5'RACE template switching was used to make TCR beta cDNA. Using the 5' RACE reads, TCRdb records one entry per CDR3 protein without DNA. The listing contains 350,000 to 400,000 distinct CDR3 sequences. Worth noting for this clonotype: What it binds is unknown.

Material for sequencing was blood T cells: a sorted CD56 or NKG2C T cell subset, CD4+ or CD8+ T cells, or bulk PBMC T cells (not recorded which). The clonotype was recovered from a woman aged 50 to 60 in good health. The chain combines TRBV12-5 with TRBJ2-1; absent DNA, TCRdb's TRBD1 call cannot be checked. The CDR3 is CASGQGQLPLDKDNEQFF. Full variable domain (remainder filled in from reference TRBV12-5 and TRBJ2-1): DARVTQTPRHKVTEMGQEVTMRCQPILGHNTVFWYRQTMMQGLELLAYFRNRAPLDDSGMPKDRFSAEMPDATLATLKIQPSEPRDSAVYFCASGQGQLPLDKDNEQFFGPGTRLTVL.